This T cell receptor (beta chain) appears in the sequencing data of a study of radiotherapy plus CTLA-4 blockade in lung cancer. Across the whole study: Among enrolled patients, roughly 17% responded and roughly 28% achieved disease control. Study-wide points: Early blood T cell clone changes and increased post-radiation serum interferon-beta were reportedly the strongest response predictors. Peripheral blood showed expansion of tumor-derived TCR clones after radiotherapy and ipilimumab.

Germline CDR1 is SGHTA and CDR2 is FQGNSA. The CDR3 has 16 amino acids. The J segment lost 7 bases and the V segment lost 3 bases, leaving 11 bases of the junction unmatched. Sequenced by immunoSEQ multiplex PCR; TCRdb stores in-frame clones only, minus some. Here the sample spans 77,000 or so clones, roughly 69% being singletons. People whose metastatic non-small-cell lung cancer was chemo-refractory got focal radiation along with CTLA-4 blockade by ipilimumab. With respect to this clone: No antigen is known for it.

Sequenced here: peripheral blood, sampled from a patient treated with radiotherapy plus ipilimumab. The sequence was collected from a human donor with non-small cell lung cancer whose response to radiotherapy plus ipilimumab could not be evaluated. The chain uses TRBV7-2 and TRBJ2-1, with 8 positions matching TRBD1. In nucleotides, the CDR3 is TGTGCCAGCAGCTTTACTTACGACAGGGGTTGGAATGAGCAGTTCTTC. Translated, it gives CASSFTYDRGWNEQFF.